This T cell receptor (beta chain) was found in a study of CD8 T cells in Susac syndrome. Regarding the study as a whole: The study conceded that its TCR sequencing and HLA analysis involved relatively few individuals.

As regards this clonotype: Antigen specificity is unknown.

RNA in amounts of about 0.5 to 1 ug was reverse transcribed with random hexamers. With immunoSEQ multiplex PCR, TCR beta CDR3 was amplified across 54 Vbeta and 13 Jbeta. From the immunoSEQ multiplex PCR reads, TCRdb called clonotypes with MiXCR, one entry per CDR3 protein. The sample consists of some 300,000 distinct CDR3 sequences, 85% of them appearing once. J gave up 3 bases and V 2 bases, and 5 bases lay outside the gene matches. Germline CDR1 reads SGHTA; CDR2 reads FQGTGA. The CDR3 extends over 15 amino acids. The patients who served as multiple sclerosis controls were treatment-naive and had stable or active relapsing-remitting disease that fulfilled the revised McDonald criteria.

The TCR comes from a human donor with multiple sclerosis. The genes are TRBV7-3 and TRBJ2-5; 8 positions agree with TRBD1. Material: CD8+ T cells from PBMCs. The CDR3 region is CASSLLGTGKETQYF. The CDR3 DNA follows: TGTGCCAGCAGCTTACTCGGGACAGGAAAAGAGACCCAGTACTTC.